The sequence of this T cell receptor beta chain was determined in a study of blood T cell repertoires in COVID-19. TCRdb's copy holds only in-frame clones and misses some; the assay was immunoSEQ multiplex PCR. The sample records roughly 180,000 clones, approximately 81% being singletons. The CDR3 is made up of 15 amino acids. Germline CDR1 reads SGHRS; CDR2 reads YFSETQ. V lost 4 bases and J 8 bases, leaving 19 bases between the germline ends. What was sequenced was PBMCs or T cells enriched from blood (not recorded which). The rearrangement joins TRBV5-1 to TRBJ2-1, with D perhaps TRBD2 (5 bases). This TCR was recovered from a woman in her thirties or forties with acute COVID-19. The CDR3 loop is CASSAPAGPGDEQFF. The CDR3 region has the DNA TGCGCCAGCAGCGCGCCTGCGGGCCCTGGCGATGAGCAGTTCTTC.